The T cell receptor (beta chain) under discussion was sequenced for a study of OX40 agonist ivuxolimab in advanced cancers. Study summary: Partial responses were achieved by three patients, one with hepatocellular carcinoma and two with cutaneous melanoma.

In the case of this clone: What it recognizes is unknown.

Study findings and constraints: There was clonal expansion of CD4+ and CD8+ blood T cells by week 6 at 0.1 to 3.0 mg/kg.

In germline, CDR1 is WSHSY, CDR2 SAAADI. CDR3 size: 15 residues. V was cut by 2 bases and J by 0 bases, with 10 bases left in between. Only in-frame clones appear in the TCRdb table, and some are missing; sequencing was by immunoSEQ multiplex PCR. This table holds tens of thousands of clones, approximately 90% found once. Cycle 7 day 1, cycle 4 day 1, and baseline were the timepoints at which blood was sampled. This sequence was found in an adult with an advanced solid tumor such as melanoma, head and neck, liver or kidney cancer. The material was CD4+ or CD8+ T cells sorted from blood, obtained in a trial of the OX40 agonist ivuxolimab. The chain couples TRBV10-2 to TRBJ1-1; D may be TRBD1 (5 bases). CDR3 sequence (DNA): TGCGCCAGCAGTGAGCCAGGGACCATGAACACTGAAGCTTTCTTT. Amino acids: CASSEPGTMNTEAFF.